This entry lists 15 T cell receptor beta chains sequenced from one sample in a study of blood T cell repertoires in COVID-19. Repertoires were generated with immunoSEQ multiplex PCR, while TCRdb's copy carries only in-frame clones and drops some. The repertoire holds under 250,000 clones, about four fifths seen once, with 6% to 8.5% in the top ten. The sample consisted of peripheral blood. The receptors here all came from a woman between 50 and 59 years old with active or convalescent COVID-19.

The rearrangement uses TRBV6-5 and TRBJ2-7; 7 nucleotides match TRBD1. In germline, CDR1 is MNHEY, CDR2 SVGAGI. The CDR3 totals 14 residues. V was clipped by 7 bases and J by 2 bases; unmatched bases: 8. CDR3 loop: CASNLGGLAYEQYV. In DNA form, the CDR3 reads TGTGCCAGCAATTTAGGGGGCCTTGCCTACGAGCAGTACGTC.

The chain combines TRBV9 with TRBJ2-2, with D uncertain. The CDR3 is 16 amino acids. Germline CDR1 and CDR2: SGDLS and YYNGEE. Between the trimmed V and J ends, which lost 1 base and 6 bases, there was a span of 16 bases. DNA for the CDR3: TGTGCCAGCAGCGTAATGATGACTCCCCCCCCCGGGGAGCTGTTTTTT. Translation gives CASSVMMTPPPGELFF.

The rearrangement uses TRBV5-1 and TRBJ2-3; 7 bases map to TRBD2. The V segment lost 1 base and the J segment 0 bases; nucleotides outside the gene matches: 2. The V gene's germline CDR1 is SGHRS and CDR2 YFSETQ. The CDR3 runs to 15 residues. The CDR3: CASSLTGGSTDTQYF. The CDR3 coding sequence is TGCGCCAGCAGCTTGACGGGGGGAAGCACAGATACGCAGTATTTT.

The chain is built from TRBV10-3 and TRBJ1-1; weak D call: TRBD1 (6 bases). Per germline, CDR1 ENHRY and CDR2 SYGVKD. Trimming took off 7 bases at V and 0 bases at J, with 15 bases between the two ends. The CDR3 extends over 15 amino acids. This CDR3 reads CAITSQTGMNTEAFF. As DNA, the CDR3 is TGTGCCATCACGTCCCAAACAGGGATGAACACTGAAGCTTTCTTT.

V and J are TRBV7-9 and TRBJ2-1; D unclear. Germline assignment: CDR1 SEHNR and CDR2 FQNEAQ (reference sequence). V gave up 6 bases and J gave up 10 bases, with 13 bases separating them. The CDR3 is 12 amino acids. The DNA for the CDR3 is TGTGCCAGCAGATCAGACCGGCGGGAGCAGTTCTTC. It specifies CASRSDRREQFF.

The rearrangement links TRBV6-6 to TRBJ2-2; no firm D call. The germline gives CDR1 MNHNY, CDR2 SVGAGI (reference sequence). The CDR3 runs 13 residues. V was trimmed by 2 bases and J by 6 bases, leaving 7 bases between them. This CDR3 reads CASSYRLPGELFF. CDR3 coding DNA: TGTGCCAGCAGTTACCGGTTGCCCGGGGAGCTGTTTTTT.

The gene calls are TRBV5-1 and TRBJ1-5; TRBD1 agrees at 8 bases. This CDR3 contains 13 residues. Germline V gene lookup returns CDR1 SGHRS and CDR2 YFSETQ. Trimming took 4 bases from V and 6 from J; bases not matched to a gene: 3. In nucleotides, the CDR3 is TGCGCCAGCAGCGCGCAGGGGGCTCAGCCCCAGCATTTT. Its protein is CASSAQGAQPQHF. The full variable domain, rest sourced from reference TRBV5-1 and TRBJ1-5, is KAGVTQTPRYLIKTRGQQVTLSCSPISGHRSVSWYQQTPGQGLQFLFEYFSETQRNKGNFPGRFSGRQFSNSRSEMNVSTLELGDSALYLCASSAQGAQPQHFGDGTRLSIL.

The CDR3 region has the DNA TGTGCCAGCGACAGGGGCCCCACCTATGGCTACACCTTC. Translated, it gives CASDRGPTYGYTF. The chain employs TRBV6-5 and TRBJ1-2, with TRBD1 matching over 8 bases. The germline gives CDR1 MNHEY, CDR2 SVGAGI. V dropped 8 bases and J dropped 4; count of bases not matched to a gene: 6. CDR3 length: 13 residues.

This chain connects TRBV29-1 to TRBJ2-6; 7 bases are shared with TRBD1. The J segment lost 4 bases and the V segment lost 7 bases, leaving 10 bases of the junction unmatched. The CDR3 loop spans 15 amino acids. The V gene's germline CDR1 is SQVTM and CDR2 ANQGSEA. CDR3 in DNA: TGCAGCGCCAGACAGGGCGCGTCCGGGGCCAACGTCCTGACTTTC. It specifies CSARQGASGANVLTF. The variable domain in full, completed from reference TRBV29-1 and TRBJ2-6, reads SAVISQKPSRDICQRGTSLTIQCQVDSQVTMMFWYRQQPGQSLTLIATANQGSEATYESGFVIDKFPISRPNLTFSTLTVSNMSPEDSSIYLCSARQGASGANVLTFGAGSRLTVL.

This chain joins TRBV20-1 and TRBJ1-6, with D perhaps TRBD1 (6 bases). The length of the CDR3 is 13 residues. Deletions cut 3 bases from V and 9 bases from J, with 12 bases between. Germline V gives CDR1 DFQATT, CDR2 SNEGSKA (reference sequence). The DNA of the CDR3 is TGCAGTGCTAGTGGCGGGGGCGGTTCACCCCTCCACTTT. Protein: CSASGGGGSPLHF.

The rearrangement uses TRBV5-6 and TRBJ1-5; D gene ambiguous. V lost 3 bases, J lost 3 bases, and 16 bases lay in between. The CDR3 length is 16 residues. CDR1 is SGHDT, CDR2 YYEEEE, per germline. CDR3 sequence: CASSSLVHNHNQPQHF. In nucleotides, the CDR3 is TGTGCCAGCAGCTCCCTGGTCCACAACCACAATCAGCCCCAGCATTTT.

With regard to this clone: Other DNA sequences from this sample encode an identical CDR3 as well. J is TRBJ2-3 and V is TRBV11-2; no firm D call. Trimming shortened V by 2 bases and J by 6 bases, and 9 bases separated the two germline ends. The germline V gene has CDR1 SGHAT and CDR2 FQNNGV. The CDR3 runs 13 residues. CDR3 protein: CASSLFSRDTQYF. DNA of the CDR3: TGTGCCAGCAGCTTATTTAGCCGGGATACGCAGTATTTT. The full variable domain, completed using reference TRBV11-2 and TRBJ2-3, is EAGVAQSPRYKIIEKRQSVAFWCNPISGHATLYWYQQILGQGPKLLIQFQNNGVVDDSQLPKDRFSAERLKGVDSTLKIQPAKLEDSAVYLCASSLFSRDTQYFGPGTRLTVL.

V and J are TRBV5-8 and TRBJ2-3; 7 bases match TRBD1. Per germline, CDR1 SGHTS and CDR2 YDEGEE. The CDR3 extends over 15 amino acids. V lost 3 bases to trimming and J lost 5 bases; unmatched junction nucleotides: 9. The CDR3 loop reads CASSSGTVAKDTQYF. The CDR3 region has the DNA TGTGCCAGCAGCTCAGGGACAGTCGCCAAAGATACGCAGTATTTT.

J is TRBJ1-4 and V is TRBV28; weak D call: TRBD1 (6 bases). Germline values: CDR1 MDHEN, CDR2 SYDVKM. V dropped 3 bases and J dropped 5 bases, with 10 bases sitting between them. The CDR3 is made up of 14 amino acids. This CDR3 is CASSLVQGNEKLFF. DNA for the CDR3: TGTGCCAGCAGTTTGGTTCAGGGGAATGAAAAACTGTTTTTT.

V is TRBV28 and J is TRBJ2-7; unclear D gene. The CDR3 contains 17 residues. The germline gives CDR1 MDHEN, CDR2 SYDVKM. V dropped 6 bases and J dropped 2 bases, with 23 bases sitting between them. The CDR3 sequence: CASSLHLTTEVTYEQYV. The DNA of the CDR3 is TGTGCCAGCAGCCTCCATTTGACAACCGAAGTTACCTACGAGCAGTACGTC.